This TCR beta chain was recorded in a study of cytomegalovirus exposure and HLA in healthy donors. Between the trimmed V and J ends, which lost 2 bases and 15 bases, there was a span of 14 bases. The CDR3 has 12 residues. CDR1 is MDHEN and CDR2 is SYDVKM in the germline V gene. Sequencing used immunoSEQ multiplex PCR; TCRdb keeps in-frame clones, though not all of them. The repertoire holds 250,000 to 400,000 clones, with approximately 90% as singletons. This chain links TRBV28 with TRBJ2-1; D unclear. The receptor's source is a woman aged 25 to 39 in good health and CMV-seropositive. Sequencing input: PBMCs. CDR3 coding DNA: TGTGCCAGCAGTTTAAAGGCTACACGGGCGTTCTTC. This translates into CASSLKATRAFF.